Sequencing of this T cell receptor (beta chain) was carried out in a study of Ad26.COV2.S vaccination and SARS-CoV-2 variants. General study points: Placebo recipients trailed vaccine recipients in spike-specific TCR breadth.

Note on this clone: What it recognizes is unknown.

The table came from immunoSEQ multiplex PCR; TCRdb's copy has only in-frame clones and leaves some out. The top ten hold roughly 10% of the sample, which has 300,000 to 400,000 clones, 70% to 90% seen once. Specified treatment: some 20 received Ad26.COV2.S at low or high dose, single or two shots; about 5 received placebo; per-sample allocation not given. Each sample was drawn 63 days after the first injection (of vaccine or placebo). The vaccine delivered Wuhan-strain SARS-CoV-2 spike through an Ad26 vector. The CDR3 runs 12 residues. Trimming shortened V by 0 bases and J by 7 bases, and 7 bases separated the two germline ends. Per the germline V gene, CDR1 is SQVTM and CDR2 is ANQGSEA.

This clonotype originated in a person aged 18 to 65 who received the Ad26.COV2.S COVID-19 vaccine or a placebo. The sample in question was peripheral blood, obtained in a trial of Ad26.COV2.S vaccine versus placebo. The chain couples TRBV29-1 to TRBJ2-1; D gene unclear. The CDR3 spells CSVEDPWNEQFF. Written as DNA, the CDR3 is TGCAGCGTTGAAGATCCGTGGAATGAGCAGTTCTTC.